This TCR beta chain was captured in a study of cytomegalovirus exposure and HLA in healthy donors. Looked up from germline, CDR1 is SEHNR and CDR2 is FQNEAQ (reference sequence). The CDR3 has 13 residues. V was clipped by 3 bases and J by 8 bases, with 13 bases between them. Regarding this clone: Its target is not known.

PCR employed 60 Vbeta and 13 Jbeta primers. Clones were read by immunoSEQ multiplex PCR, and TCRdb kept only the in-frame ones, dropping some. The table lists about 35,000 clones, roughly 78% of them singletons. Findings of the study overall: CMV serostatus stood as the only immune exposure information on hand. Researchers reported from a later analysis that most CMV-associated TCR beta chains appeared HLA-restricted. Usually a TCR sequence was rare, but some public TCRs were found in many donors. As was reported, the HLA-A and HLA-B alleles of most subjects were accurately predicted from TCR beta sequences.

Sequenced material: PBMCs. The TCR sequence derives from a male donor in good health and CMV-seronegative. The V gene is TRBV7-9, the J gene TRBJ1-2, with D maybe TRBD1 (6 bases). The CDR3 sequence: CASSLVQGRGYTF. The CDR3 region has the DNA TGTGCCAGCAGCTTGGTACAGGGTCGCGGCTACACCTTC. Combining the CDR3 with reference TRBV7-9 and TRBJ1-2 gives the whole variable domain DTGVSQNPRHKITKRGQNVTFRCDPISEHNRLYWYRQTLGQGPEFLTYFQNEAQLEKSRLLSDRFSAERPKGSFSTLEIQRTEQGDSAMYLCASSLVQGRGYTFGSGTRLTVV.